This T cell receptor beta chain is drawn from a study of blood T cell repertoires in COVID-19 (dated by TCRdb to the early 2020s). In the study overall: The collaborator samples originated in the United States, Italy and Spain and spanned the acute and convalescent phases of COVID-19. A freely available public database, intended as a resource for researchers studying the immune response to SARS-CoV-2, is where the repertoires were released. The samples were drawn from two sources: the first 160 participants of the ongoing ImmuneRACE study, and 1,254 subjects contributed by 6 global collaborators. Sample metadata almost always included a de-identified subject ID, COVID-19 status, age in years and sex. The material from the prospective study consisted of cDNA or gDNA derived from T cells, B-cell-depleted T cells, or PBMCs. Where available, HLA class I and class II types were obtained from metadata supplied by the sample provider rather than from assay-based typing. The dataset comprised deeply sampled blood TCRbeta repertoires from subjects exposed to, actively infected with, or recovered from COVID-19. Beyond this particular receptor, the publication reports: The quantity of clinical and demographic metadata differed by source and by participant and was supplied without curation.

The CDR3 numbers 14 residues from cysteine through phenylalanine. The only DNA kept is the CDR3, 42 bases in frame from the first base. V is clipped by 5 bases and J by 6 bases, and the sequence between their germline boundaries is 13 bases long. From a lookup of the germline V gene, CDR1 and CDR2 are SGHAT and FQNNGV. The collaborating institutions used their own protocols to collect whole blood in K2EDTA tubes. For TCRbeta analysis, collaborator samples were shipped as frozen whole blood, as isolated PBMCs, or as DNA extracted from either sample type. About this clone itself: Its antigen remains undetermined. One base away there is no much larger clone; base qualities are not given.

The immunoSEQ Assay, a bias-controlled multiplex PCR, was used to amplify TCRbeta CDR3 regions from genomic DNA. On the study's bioinformatics: The number of nucleated cells in each sample was estimated from the amplification of reference gene primers within the assay. To quantify the absolute abundance of each unique TCRbeta CDR3 rearrangement, sequence reads were collapsed and filtered. Productive Simpson clonality was computed per sample as the square root of Simpson's diversity index over productive rearrangements. Not all clones reach the TCRdb copy of this immuneACCESS table, which keeps in-frame sequences only. Checked studies attribute under half of the gap to unresolved V genes and leave the rest unexplained. That table supplies the V and J calls and clone size; D and trimming were determined from the DNA. The sample table records 180,000 or so clones; about 87% of these occur just once. The ten largest clones represent just under 2.5% of the sample.

What was sequenced was peripheral blood. The receptor comes from a man aged 40-49 years with active or convalescent COVID-19. The rearranged chain carries TRBV11-2 and TRBJ2-2; no D gene is confidently identified. The CDR3 is CASSPVVGAGELFF. At the DNA level, the sequence is TGTGCCAGCAGCCCTGTGGTGGGCGCCGGGGAGCTGTTTTTT.